Listed below are T cell receptor beta chains from one sample, sequenced in a study of T-cell reconstitution after alpha-beta-depleted transplantation in children. TCRdb used MiXCR to reprocess the PCR reads, holding one entry per CDR3 protein. Among hundreds of thousands of distinct CDR3 sequences listed, around 25% were seen once. Sequencing used PBMCs, obtained before TCRalphabeta/CD19-depleted stem cell transplant. The source of these receptors is a girl aged 2 to 10 with Fanconi anemia, due to receive a stem cell transplant. The CDR3 runs from the conserved cysteine through the conserved F or W. A D gene is named only where the DNA matches it firmly. Rows give clone size only sometimes, using once, few, many, or a class for an expanded clone.

size	V	J	D	length	DNA	CDR3
few	TRBV3-1	TRBJ2-5	NA	13	TGTGCCAGCAGCCAAGCGTACCAAGAGACCCAGTACTTC	CASSQAYQETQYF
many	TRBV20-1	TRBJ1-2	NA	13	TGCAGTGCTAGAGATACTCTCAACTATGGCTACACCTTC	CSARDTLNYGYTF
few	TRBV10-3	TRBJ2-2	TRBD2	16	TGTGCCATCAGAAGCGGGAGGCATGGCGACACCGGGGAGCTGTTTTTT	CAIRSGRHGDTGELFF
NA	TRBV19	TRBJ2-1	NA	16	TGTGCCAGTAGCCGCCTAAGGACCTCCTTATACAATGAGCAGTTCTTC	CASSRLRTSLYNEQFF
NA	TRBV6-5	TRBJ2-7	NA	13	TGTGCCAGCAGTTACGAGGAGAACTACGAGCAGTACTTC	CASSYEENYEQYF
NA	TRBV11-2	TRBJ2-2	NA	14	TGTGCCAGCAGCCTTAATAGTGGTACCGGGGAGCTGTTTTTT	CASSLNSGTGELFF
few	TRBV29-1	TRBJ2-1	TRBD1	12	TGCAGCGTTGAAGAGGAGACAGGGTACCACTTCTTC	CSVEEETGYHFF
many	TRBV12-3/TRBV12-4	TRBJ1-5	NA	11	TGTGCCAGCAGCCTAAATCAGCCCCAGCATTTT	CASSLNQPQHF
few	TRBV7-9	TRBJ2-1	NA	15	TGTGCCAGCAGCTCAATATGGACAGCCCACAATGAGCAGTTCTTC	CASSSIWTAHNEQFF
many	TRBV5-4	TRBJ2-4	NA	14	TGTGCCAGCAGCTTAAAGGACGGCACAAACATTCAGTACTTC	CASSLKDGTNIQYF
few	TRBV27	TRBJ2-6	TRBD2	16	TGTGCCAGCAGTCGGGGGGGCTTGTCTGGGGCCAACGTCCTGACTTTC	CASSRGGLSGANVLTF
NA	TRBV15	TRBJ2-1	NA	14	TGTGCCACCAGCGCGGGTCCGACCCTCAATGAGCAGTTCTTC	CATSAGPTLNEQFF
many	TRBV20-1	TRBJ2-3	TRBD1	14	TGCAGTGCTAGACCCGGGACAGGCACAGATACGCAGTATTTT	CSARPGTGTDTQYF
many	TRBV20-1	TRBJ2-7	NA	13	TGCAGTGCTAGAGAAGGGGCCTCCTACGAGCAGTACTTC	CSAREGASYEQYF
NA	TRBV5-1	TRBJ2-5	TRBD1	13	TGCGCCAGCAGCTGGACAGGGGAGGAGACCCAGTACTTC	CASSWTGEETQYF
many	TRBV12-3/TRBV12-4	TRBJ2-3	NA	15	TGTGCCAGCAGTTTGGCTCGCGGTCGCACAGATACGCAGTATTTT	CASSLARGRTDTQYF
many	TRBV5-1	TRBJ2-5	NA	16	TGCGCCAGCAGCGGCCACTATGAGGGACGAGGAGAGACCCAGTACTTC	CASSGHYEGRGETQYF
many	TRBV7-2	TRBJ2-7	NA	13	TGTGCCAGCAGCTTGAACCCGATCTACGAGCAGTACTTC	CASSLNPIYEQYF
NA	TRBV7-2	TRBJ2-7	NA	15	TGTGCCAGCAGCATCACCGGGACGGCCTCCTACGAGCAGTACTTC	CASSITGTASYEQYF
many	TRBV29-1	TRBJ1-1	TRBD1	13	TGCAGCGTTGCGAACCGGGACAGAACTGAAGCTTTCTTT	CSVANRDRTEAFF
NA	TRBV20-1	TRBJ2-7	NA	14	TGCAGTGCTAGAGACCGGGCAGGTGCCTACGAGCAGTACTTC	CSARDRAGAYEQYF
many	TRBV29-1	TRBJ2-3	TRBD2	13	TGCAGCGTTGAACTAGCGGACACAGATACGCAGTATTTT	CSVELADTDTQYF
NA	TRBV29-1	TRBJ1-6	TRBD1	11	TGCAGCGGGGGACAGGTTTCACCCCTCCACTTT	CSGGQVSPLHF
NA	TRBV28	TRBJ2-7	NA	16	TGTGCCAGCAGTTTAGGCTGGGGGACACCAGGCGGCGAGCAGTACTTC	CASSLGWGTPGGEQYF
NA	TRBV12-3/TRBV12-4	TRBJ2-3	NA	17	TGTGCCAGCAGTGACACCGCGGACACGTTAACCACAGATACGCAGTATTTT	CASSDTADTLTTDTQYF
few	TRBV25-1	TRBJ2-4	NA	13	TGTGCCAGCAGTGATCATTCCAAAAACATTCAGTACTTC	CASSDHSKNIQYF
many	TRBV29-1	TRBJ2-1	TRBD2	13	TGCAGCGTCTCTAGCGGGAGTAACAATGAGCAGTTCTTC	CSVSSGSNNEQFF
NA	TRBV28	TRBJ2-7	NA	15	TGTGCCAGCAGTTTATGGTCCGCTAGCTCCTACGAGCAGTACTTC	CASSLWSASSYEQYF
NA	TRBV9	TRBJ2-1	NA	16	TGTGCCAGCAGCGTAGGAGGGGGGGGCGAATACAATGAGCAGTTCTTC	CASSVGGGGEYNEQFF
many	TRBV12-3/TRBV12-4	TRBJ2-3	TRBD1	17	TGTGCCAGCAGCTATGCCCTGGGACAGGTTCGAACAGATACGCAGTATTTT	CASSYALGQVRTDTQYF
few	TRBV27	TRBJ1-2	NA	15	TGTGCCAGCAGTTTTGCGCCCGACTTATACTATGGCTACACCTTC	CASSFAPDLYYGYTF
many	TRBV20-1	TRBJ1-2	NA	14	TGCAGTGCTAGAGATGAAAAGGGCGTCTATGGCTACACCTTC	CSARDEKGVYGYTF
once	TRBV15	TRBJ1-3	NA	13	TGTGCCACCAGGGCCCGGGCGGGAAACACCATATATTTT	CATRARAGNTIYF
many	TRBV4-2	TRBJ2-5	NA	17	TGTGCCAGCAGCCAAGGGGCGCTACTGAAAAAAGGGGAGACCCAGTACTTC	CASSQGALLKKGETQYF
NA	TRBV7-8	TRBJ2-1	NA	19	TGTGCCAGCAGCTTAGCCCCAACCTCCGGGACACCTCATTACAATGAGCAGTTCTTC	CASSLAPTSGTPHYNEQFF
many	TRBV7-2	TRBJ2-7	NA	14	TGTGCCAGCAGCTTATTGGGGGGCGCCTACGAGCAGTACTTC	CASSLLGGAYEQYF
NA	TRBV29-1	TRBJ1-6	TRBD1	13	TGCAGCGTTTGGACAGGGATCGGTTCACCCCTCCACTTT	CSVWTGIGSPLHF
NA	TRBV25-1	TRBJ2-4	NA	16	TGTGCCAGCAGTGAGGGGAATGGAGGGGCCAAAAACATTCAGTACTTC	CASSEGNGGAKNIQYF
many	TRBV20-1	TRBJ2-1	TRBD2	14	TGCAGTGTCCGGACTAGCGGATCCTACAATGAGCAGTTCTTC	CSVRTSGSYNEQFF
many	TRBV20-1	TRBJ1-1	NA	15	TGCAGTGCCCGGGACACCTTTTTATCTAACACTGAAGCTTTCTTT	CSARDTFLSNTEAFF
few	TRBV4-2	TRBJ2-3	TRBD2	18	TGTGCCAGCAGCCAAGGAGGGACTAGCGGGGGGGCCACAGATACGCAGTATTTT	CASSQGGTSGGATDTQYF
NA	TRBV7-3	TRBJ2-7	NA	13	TGTGCCAGCAGCTTAATTCCTGATTACGAGCAGTACTTC	CASSLIPDYEQYF
many	TRBV20-1	TRBJ1-3	TRBD1	15	TGCAGTGCTAGAGTGGACGACAGGGGGCCAAACACCATATATTTT	CSARVDDRGPNTIYF
NA	TRBV5-1	TRBJ2-3	TRBD2	14	TGCGCCAGCAGCTCGGGACTAGCGGGGGATACGCAGTATTTT	CASSSGLAGDTQYF
NA	TRBV9	TRBJ2-1	TRBD2	17	TGTGCCAGCAGCGTAGATAGTCTAGCGGGGGGAGTGGATGAGCAGTTCTTC	CASSVDSLAGGVDEQFF
many	TRBV12-3/TRBV12-4	TRBJ2-3	TRBD2	16	TGTGCCAGCAGTTACAGAGCGGGGATCGGCACAGATACGCAGTATTTT	CASSYRAGIGTDTQYF
many	TRBV29-1	TRBJ1-2	NA	12	TGCAGCGTAGCCACAGGGCCTTATGGCTACACCTTC	CSVATGPYGYTF
few	TRBV20-1	TRBJ2-1	TRBD2	16	TGCAGTGCTAGTGGGACTAGCGGGAGGGCCGGTGATGAGCAGTTCTTC	CSASGTSGRAGDEQFF
few	TRBV7-2	TRBJ2-1	NA	16	TGTGCCAGCAGCTTAGCCCCAAGGCGGGTAAACAATGAGCAGTTCTTC	CASSLAPRRVNNEQFF
many	TRBV7-3	TRBJ2-1	NA	15	TGTGCCAGCAGCTTAAGGCAGGGAGTATACAATGAGCAGTTCTTC	CASSLRQGVYNEQFF